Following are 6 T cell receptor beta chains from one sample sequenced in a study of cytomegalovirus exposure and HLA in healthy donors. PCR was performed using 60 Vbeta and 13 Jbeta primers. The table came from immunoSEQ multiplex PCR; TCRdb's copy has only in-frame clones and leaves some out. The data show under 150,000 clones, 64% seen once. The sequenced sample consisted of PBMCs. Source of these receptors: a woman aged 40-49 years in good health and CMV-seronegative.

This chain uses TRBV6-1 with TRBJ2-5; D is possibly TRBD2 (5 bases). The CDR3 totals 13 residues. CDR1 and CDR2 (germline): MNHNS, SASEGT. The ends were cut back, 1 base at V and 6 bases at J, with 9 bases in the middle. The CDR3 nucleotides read TGTGCCAGCAGTGAAGGGGGAGCAAAGACCCAGTACTTC. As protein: CASSEGGAKTQYF.

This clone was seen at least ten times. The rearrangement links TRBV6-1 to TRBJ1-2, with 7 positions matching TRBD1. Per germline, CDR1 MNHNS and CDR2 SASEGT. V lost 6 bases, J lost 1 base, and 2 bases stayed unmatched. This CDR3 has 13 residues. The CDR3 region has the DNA TGTGCCAGCAGCGGGACAGATAACTATGGCTACACCTTC. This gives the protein CASSGTDNYGYTF.

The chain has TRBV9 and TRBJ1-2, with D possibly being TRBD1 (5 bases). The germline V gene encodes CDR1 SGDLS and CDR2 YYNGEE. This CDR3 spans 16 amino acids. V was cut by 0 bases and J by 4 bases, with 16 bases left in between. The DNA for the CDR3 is TGTGCCAGCAGCGTAGATGGGGCCCGGCGGGGCTATGGCTACACCTTC. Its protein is CASSVDGARRGYGYTF.

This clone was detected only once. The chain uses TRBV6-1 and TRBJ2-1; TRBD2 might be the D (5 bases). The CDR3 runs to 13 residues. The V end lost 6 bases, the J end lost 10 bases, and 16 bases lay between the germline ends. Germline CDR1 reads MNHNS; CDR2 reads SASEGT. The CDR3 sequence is CASSASEGAEQFF. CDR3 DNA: TGTGCCAGCAGCGCCAGTGAGGGCGCGGAGCAGTTCTTC.

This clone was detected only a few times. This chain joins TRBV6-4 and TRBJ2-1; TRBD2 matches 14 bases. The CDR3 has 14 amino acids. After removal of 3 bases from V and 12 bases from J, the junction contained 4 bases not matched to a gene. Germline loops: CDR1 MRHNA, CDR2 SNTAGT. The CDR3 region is CASSELGTSGGQFF. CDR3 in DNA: TGTGCCAGCAGTGAACTCGGGACTAGCGGGGGGCAGTTCTTC.

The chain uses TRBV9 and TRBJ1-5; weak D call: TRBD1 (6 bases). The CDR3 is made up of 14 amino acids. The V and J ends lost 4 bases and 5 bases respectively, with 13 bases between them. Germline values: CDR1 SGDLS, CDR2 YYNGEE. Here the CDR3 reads CASSSDSRDQPQHF. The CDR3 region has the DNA TGTGCCAGCAGCTCGGACAGCCGTGATCAGCCCCAGCATTTT.